This T cell receptor (beta chain) was sequenced for a study of T cell responses to AZD1222 COVID-19 vaccine. About the study: Recipients boosted at about 4 weeks or about 12 weeks are pooled. The study's findings and limits: There were mostly white British donors and more females than males, and clonal diversity was possibly underestimated. Nearly half of the spike-specific TCRs reportedly recognize variant regions that carry no mutations.

Clones were sequenced by immunoSEQ multiplex PCR, and TCRdb holds only the in-frame ones, with some missing. The profile shows roughly 170,000 clones, approximately 86% of them singletons. In regard to this clone: Its antigen is still unknown.

V was shortened by 1 base and J by 7 bases, with 5 bases between the two germline ends. The CDR3 has 12 residues. CDR1 is MNHNS, CDR2 SASEGT, per germline. The TCR sequence derives from an adult in good health. The chain employs TRBV6-1 and TRBJ1-3; a possible D gene is TRBD1 (5 bases). This specimen consisted of peripheral blood, obtained on day 0 of AZD1222 vaccination. The CDR3 region is CASSEGGNTIYF. The CDR3 DNA follows: TGTGCCAGCAGTGAAGGGGGGAACACCATATATTTT.